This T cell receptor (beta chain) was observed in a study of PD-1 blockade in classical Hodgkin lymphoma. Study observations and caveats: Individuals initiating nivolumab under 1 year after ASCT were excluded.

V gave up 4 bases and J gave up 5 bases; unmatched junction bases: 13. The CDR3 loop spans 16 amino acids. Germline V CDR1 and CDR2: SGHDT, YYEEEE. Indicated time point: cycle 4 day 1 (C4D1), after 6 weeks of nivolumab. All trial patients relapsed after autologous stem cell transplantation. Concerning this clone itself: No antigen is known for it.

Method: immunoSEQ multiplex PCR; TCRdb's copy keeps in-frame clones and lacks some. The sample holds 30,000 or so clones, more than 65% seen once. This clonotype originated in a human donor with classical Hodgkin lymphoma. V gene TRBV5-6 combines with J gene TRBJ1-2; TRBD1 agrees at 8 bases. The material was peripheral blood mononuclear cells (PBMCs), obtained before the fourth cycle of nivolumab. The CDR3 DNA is TGTGCCAGCAGCCCCAGGACAGGGATCATGGGGTATGGCTACACCTTC. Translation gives CASSPRTGIMGYGYTF.